Sequencing of this TCR beta chain was carried out in a study of identical twins (dated by TCRdb to 2016 to 2018). General notes on the study: To test whether fetal clonotypes persist, the study used deep sequencing on TCR alpha and beta repertoires from monozygotic twins, unrelated adults of various ages, and cord blood. Replicate twin experiments were performed at different times using different library preparation protocols to rule out contamination. Overall results and qualifications from the work: Invariant T cells such as MAIT and iNKT could partly confound zero-insertion analyses, although diverse VJ usage argued against such confounding for most clonotypes. Because the same donors could not be followed over many years, the conclusions relied on cross-sectional statistical analysis. Out-of-frame TCR alpha sequences shared between twins showed an excess of low generation-probability sequences compared with coincidental sharing between unrelated individuals. In monozygotic twins, recombination models systematically underestimated out-of-frame TCR alpha sharing, but the models matched the sharing seen between unrelated individuals. Fewer insertions were carried by abundant cord blood beta clonotypes; a weaker similar trend was observed in young adult naive repertoires, while no such trend was observed in memory repertoires. Excess twin sharing in beta out-of-frame sequences was weaker because fewer shared sequences lowered the signal-to-noise ratio.

Every donor was a healthy Caucasian. The twin cohort comprised three pairs of female monozygotic twins, all aged roughly 18 to 29 years. CD4+ and CD8+ T cell populations were isolated with positive isolation kits from Invitrogen. Libraries were made using 5' RACE. The listed sequencing device is Illumina HiSeq 2000. Template switching introduced a universal primer binding site; the final cDNA contained a unique molecular identifier, enabling accurate counting of TCR cDNA molecules. First-strand cDNA for TCR alpha and beta chains was synthesized from specific primers in the conserved constant-segment region. To control for contamination, every cDNA library was double barcoded, receiving both a SMART-Mk sample barcode and Illumina barcodes. TruSeq adapter sequences and Illumina sample barcodes were added in two successive PCR steps. TCR alpha and beta cDNA libraries were sequenced on the Illumina HiSeq platform with custom primers. Concerning the study's data processing: MiGEC processed the raw reads to extract unique molecular identifiers, while MiXCR was used to determine the CDR3 positions. For each individual, recombination models were inferred using an EM algorithm with the repgenHMM and IGoR tools. The tcR package in R was used for shared clonotype analysis, with sharing normalized by the product of cloneset sizes. Out-of-frame nonproductive sequences were analyzed to study raw recombination free of thymic and clonal selection effects. TCRdb took the public reads, trimmed them with fastp at Q25, ran MiXCR for clone calling and kept in-frame beta chains. CDR3 protein duplicates are merged, each entry listing the most common genes and DNA. TCRdb's processing, not the authors', yielded these V and J calls. The sample table lists 500,000 or so distinct CDR3 sequences, approximately 15% of them with a count of one. The ten largest clones represent around 0.48% of the sample.

Concerning this clonotype itself: The antigen it recognizes is unknown. No much larger clone exists at a distance of one base, and base qualities are not known.

The same sample was also studied in work on yellow fever vaccine responses in identical twins. As described in the second report: The authors reported that the T cell response to vaccination in identical twins appeared partly convergent and partly personalized. The study precisely tracked vaccine-responding T cell clones in identical twins.

Source material: CD4+ T cells sorted from blood. The sequence was collected from a woman aged 18-29 years in good health.

At the DNA level, the sequence is TGTGCCAGCAGCTTAAGTCAGGGCCCCTACGAGCAGTACTTC. Translated, it reads CASSLSQGPYEQYF. The sequence is built from TRBV7-9 and TRBJ2-7; TRBD1 is perhaps the D gene, given 5 matching bases. In the germline V gene (reference sequence), CDR1 corresponds to SEHNR and CDR2 to FQNEAQ. The CDR3 has 14 amino acids, counting the end cysteine and phenylalanine. Just CDR3 DNA is preserved here, 42 bases in frame from base 1. V is clipped by 2 bases and J by 2 bases, and the sequence between their germline boundaries is 10 bases long.